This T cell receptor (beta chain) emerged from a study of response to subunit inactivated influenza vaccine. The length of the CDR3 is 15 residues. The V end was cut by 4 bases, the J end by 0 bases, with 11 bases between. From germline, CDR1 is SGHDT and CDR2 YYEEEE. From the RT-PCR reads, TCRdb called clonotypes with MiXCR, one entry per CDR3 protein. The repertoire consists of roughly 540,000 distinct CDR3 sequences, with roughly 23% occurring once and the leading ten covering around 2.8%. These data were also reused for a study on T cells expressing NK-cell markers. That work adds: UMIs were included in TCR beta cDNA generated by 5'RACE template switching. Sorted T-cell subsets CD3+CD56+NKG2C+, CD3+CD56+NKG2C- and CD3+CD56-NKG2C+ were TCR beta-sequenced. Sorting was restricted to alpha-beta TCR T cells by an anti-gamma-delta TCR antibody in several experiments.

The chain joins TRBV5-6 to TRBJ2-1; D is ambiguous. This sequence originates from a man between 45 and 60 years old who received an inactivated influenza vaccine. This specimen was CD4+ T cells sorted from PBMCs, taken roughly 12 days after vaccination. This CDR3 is CASSQDGYSYNEQFF. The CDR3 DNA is TGTGCCAGCAGCCAGGATGGTTACTCCTACAATGAGCAGTTCTTC.